The clone carrying this TCR beta chain was counted a few times. Antigen specificity is unknown. TCR beta cDNA libraries included unique molecular identifiers. Using its own MiXCR run on the PCR reads, TCRdb lists one record per CDR3 protein. In the table there are some 450,000 distinct CDR3 sequences, under 55% of which are singletons. V shed 0 bases and J 0 bases; nucleotides not matched to a gene: 2. The CDR3 is made up of 15 amino acids. CDR1 is SGHRS, CDR2 YFSETQ, per germline. This sample is part of a study of post-analysis software for immune sequencing data. Notes on the study in general: The five TRBV segments detected at higher frequency in patients than in controls included TRBV5-6, TRBV5-1 and TRBV20-1.

V usage is TRBV5-1 and J usage is TRBJ1-1, with TRBD1 identical over 7 bases. The specimen sequenced was blood. This TCR derives from a girl aged 5 to 17 with multiple sclerosis. CDR3 amino acids: CASSLEQGMNTEAFF. For the CDR3, the DNA is TGCGCCAGCAGCTTGGAACAGGGGATGAACACTGAAGCTTTCTTT.